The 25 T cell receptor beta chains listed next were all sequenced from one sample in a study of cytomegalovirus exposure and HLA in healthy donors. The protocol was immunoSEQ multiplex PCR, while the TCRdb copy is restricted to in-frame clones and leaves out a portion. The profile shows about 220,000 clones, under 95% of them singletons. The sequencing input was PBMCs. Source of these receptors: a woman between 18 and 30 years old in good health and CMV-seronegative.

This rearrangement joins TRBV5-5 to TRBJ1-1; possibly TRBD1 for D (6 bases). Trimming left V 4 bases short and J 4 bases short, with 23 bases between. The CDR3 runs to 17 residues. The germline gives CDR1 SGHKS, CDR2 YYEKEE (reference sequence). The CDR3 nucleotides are TGTGCCAGCAGCAACGGGCCTACAACAGGGTTGGGCACTGAAGCTTTCTTT. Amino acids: CASSNGPTTGLGTEAFF.

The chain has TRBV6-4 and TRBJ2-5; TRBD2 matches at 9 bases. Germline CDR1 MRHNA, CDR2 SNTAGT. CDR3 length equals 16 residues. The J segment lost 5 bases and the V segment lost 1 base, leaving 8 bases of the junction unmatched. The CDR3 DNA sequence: TGTGCCAGCAGTGACTTGGTTAGCGGGAGTATTGAGACCCAGTACTTC. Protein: CASSDLVSGSIETQYF.

This chain's CDR3 is CASSLAGAKNIQYF. The CDR3 region has the DNA TGCGCCAGCAGCTTAGCGGGAGCCAAAAACATTCAGTACTTC. The chain couples TRBV5-1 to TRBJ2-4, with D possibly matching TRBD2 (6 bases). V gave up 2 bases and J gave up 0 bases, with 6 bases separating them. The CDR3 extends over 14 amino acids. The V gene's germline CDR1 is SGHRS and CDR2 YFSETQ.

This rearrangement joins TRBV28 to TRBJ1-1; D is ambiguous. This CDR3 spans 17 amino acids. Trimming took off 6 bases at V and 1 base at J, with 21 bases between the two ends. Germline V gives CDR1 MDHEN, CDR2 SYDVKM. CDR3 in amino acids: CASSRPGMGFSNTEAFF. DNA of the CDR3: TGTGCCAGCAGCCGTCCGGGAATGGGCTTTTCGAACACTGAAGCTTTCTTT.

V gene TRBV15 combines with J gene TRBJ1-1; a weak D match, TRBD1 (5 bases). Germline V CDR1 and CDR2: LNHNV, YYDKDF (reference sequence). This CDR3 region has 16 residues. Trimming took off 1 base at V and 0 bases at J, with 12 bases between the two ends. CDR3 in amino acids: CATSRGGEYMNTEAFF. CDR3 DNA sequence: TGTGCCACCAGCAGAGGGGGGGAATACATGAACACTGAAGCTTTCTTT.

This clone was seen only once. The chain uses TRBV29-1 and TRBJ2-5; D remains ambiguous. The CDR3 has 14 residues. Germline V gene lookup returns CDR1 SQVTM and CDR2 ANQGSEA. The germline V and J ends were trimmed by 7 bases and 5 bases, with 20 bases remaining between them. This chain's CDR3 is CSARYLADFETQYF. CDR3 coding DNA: TGCAGCGCCCGTTACTTAGCCGATTTTGAGACCCAGTACTTC.

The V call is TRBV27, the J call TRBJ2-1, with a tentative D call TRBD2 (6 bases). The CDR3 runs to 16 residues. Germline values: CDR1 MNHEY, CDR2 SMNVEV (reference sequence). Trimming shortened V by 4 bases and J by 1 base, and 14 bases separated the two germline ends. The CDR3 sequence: CASSSLSGVSYNEQFF. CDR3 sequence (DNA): TGTGCCAGCAGTTCTTTGTCGGGAGTGTCCTACAATGAGCAGTTCTTC.

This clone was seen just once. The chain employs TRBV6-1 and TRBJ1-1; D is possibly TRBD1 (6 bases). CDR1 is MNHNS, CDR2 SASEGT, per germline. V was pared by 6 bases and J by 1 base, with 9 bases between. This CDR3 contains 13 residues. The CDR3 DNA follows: TGTGCCAGCAGGTTACAGGGGAACACTGAAGCTTTCTTT. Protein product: CASRLQGNTEAFF.

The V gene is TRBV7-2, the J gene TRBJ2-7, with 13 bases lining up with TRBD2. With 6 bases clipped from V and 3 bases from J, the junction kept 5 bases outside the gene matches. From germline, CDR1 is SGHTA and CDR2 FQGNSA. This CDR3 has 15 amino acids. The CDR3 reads CASRLTSGRDYEQYF. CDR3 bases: TGTGCCAGCAGACTCACTAGCGGGAGGGACTACGAGCAGTACTTC.

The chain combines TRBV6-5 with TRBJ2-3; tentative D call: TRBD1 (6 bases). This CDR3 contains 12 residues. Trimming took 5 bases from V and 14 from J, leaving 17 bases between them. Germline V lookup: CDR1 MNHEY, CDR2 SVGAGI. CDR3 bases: TGTGCCAGCAGTCGGGGCACAGGGTCGATGTATTTT. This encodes CASSRGTGSMYF.

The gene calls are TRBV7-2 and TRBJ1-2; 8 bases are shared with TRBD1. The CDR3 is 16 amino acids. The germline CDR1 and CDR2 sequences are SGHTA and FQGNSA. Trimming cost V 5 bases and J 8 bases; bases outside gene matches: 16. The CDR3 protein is CASSPLPGQALGGYTF. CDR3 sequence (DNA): TGTGCCAGCAGCCCATTACCGGGACAGGCCTTGGGAGGCTACACCTTC. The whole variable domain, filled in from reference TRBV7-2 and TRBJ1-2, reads GAGVSQSPSNKVTEKGKDVELRCDPISGHTALYWYRQSLGQGLEFLIYFQGNSAPDKSGLPSDRFSAERTGGSVSTLTIQRTQQEDSAVYLCASSPLPGQALGGYTFGSGTRLTVV.

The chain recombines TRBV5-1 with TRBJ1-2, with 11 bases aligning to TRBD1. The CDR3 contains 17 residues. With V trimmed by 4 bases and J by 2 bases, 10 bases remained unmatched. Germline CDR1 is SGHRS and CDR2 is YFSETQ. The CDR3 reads CASSPGQGARANYGYTF. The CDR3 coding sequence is TGCGCCAGCAGCCCTGGACAGGGGGCGCGAGCAAACTATGGCTACACCTTC.

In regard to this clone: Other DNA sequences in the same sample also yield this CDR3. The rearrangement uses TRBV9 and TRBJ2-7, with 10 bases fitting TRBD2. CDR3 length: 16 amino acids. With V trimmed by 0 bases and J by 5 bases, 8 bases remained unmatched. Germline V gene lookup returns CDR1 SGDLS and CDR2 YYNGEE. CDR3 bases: TGTGCCAGCAGCGTAGGAGCTAGCGGGAGAGTTCACGAGCAGTACTTC. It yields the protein CASSVGASGRVHEQYF.

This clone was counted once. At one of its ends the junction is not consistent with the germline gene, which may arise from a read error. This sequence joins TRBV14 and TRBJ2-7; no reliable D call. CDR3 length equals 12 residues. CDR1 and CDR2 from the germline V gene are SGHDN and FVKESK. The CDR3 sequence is CASSQDRYGQYF. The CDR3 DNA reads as TGTGCCAGCAGCCAAGATAGATACGGGCAGTACTTC.

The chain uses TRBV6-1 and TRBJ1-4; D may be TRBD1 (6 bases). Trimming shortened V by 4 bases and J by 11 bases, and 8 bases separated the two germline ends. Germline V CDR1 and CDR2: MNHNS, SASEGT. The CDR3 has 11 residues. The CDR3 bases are TGTGCCAGCAGTGCGGACAGCAAACTGTTTTTT. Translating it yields CASSADSKLFF.

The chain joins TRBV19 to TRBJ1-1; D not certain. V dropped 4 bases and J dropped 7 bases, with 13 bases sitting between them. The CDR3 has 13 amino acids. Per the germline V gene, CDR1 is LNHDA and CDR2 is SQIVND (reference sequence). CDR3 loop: CASSTPRSYEAFF. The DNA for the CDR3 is TGTGCCAGTAGTACGCCCCGATCCTATGAAGCTTTCTTT.

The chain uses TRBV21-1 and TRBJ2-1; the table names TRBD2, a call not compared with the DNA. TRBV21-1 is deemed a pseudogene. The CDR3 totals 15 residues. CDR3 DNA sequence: TGTGCCAGCAGCAAAAAGGGGGGACTAGCGCTTGAGCAGTTCTTC. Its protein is CASSKKGGLALEQFF.

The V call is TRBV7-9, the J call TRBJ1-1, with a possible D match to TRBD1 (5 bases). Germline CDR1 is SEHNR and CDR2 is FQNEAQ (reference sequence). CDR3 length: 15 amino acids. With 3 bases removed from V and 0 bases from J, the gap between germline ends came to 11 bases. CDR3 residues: CASSFETVMNTEAFF. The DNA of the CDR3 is TGTGCCAGCAGCTTCGAGACAGTTATGAACACTGAAGCTTTCTTT.

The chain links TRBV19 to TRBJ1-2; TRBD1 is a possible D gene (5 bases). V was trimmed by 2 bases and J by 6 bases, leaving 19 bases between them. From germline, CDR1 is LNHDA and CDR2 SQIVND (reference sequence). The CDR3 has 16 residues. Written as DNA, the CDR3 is TGTGCCAGTAGTATAAGTTACGGGAGGGGAGAAGATGGCTACACCTTC. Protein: CASSISYGRGEDGYTF.

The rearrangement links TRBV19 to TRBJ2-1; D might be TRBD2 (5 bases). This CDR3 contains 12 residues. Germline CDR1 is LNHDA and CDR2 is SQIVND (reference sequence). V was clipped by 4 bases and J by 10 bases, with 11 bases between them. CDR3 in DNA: TGTGCCAGTAGTACCCTGCCGGGAGAGCAGTTCTTC. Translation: CASSTLPGEQFF.

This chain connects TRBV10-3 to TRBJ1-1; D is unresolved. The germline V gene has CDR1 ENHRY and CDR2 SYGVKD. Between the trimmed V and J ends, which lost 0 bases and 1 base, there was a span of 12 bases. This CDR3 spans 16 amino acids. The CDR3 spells CAISESFLEGNTEAFF. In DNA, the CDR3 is TGTGCCATCAGTGAGTCTTTTTTGGAGGGGAACACTGAAGCTTTCTTT.

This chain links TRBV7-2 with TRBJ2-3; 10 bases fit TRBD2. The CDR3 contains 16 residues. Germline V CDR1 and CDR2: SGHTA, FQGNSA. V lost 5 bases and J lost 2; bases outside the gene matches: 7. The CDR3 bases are TGTGCCAGCAGCCCCATAGCGGGAGGTAACACAGATACGCAGTATTTT. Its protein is CASSPIAGGNTDTQYF.

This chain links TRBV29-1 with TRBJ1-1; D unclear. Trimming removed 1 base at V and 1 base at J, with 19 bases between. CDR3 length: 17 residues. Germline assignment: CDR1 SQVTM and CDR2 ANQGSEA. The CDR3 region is CSVEGFGSRVGNTEAFF. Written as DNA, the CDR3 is TGCAGCGTTGAAGGTTTTGGCTCCCGGGTTGGGAACACTGAAGCTTTCTTT.

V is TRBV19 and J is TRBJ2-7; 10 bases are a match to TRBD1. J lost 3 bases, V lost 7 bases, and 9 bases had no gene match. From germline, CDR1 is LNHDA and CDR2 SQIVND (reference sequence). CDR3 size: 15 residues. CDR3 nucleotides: TGTGCCAGTAAAAACGTGGGACAGGGGTTCTACGAGCAGTACTTC. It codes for CASKNVGQGFYEQYF.

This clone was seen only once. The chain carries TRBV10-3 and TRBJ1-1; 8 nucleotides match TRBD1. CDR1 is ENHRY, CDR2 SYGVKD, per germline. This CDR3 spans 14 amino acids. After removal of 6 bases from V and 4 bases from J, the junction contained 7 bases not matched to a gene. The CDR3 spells CAIRASGQVTEAFF. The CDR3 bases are TGTGCCATCAGGGCGTCGGGACAGGTCACTGAAGCTTTCTTT.